The 25 T cell receptor beta chains reported below all come from one sample, sequenced in a study of cytomegalovirus exposure and HLA in healthy donors. The PCR made use of 60 Vbeta and 13 Jbeta primers. The data were produced by immunoSEQ multiplex PCR, yet TCRdb's version contains in-frame clones alone and is incomplete. Of 100,000 to 150,000 clones listed, roughly a tenth were seen once; the top ten hold 3.5% to 5%. Sequencing was carried out using PBMCs. The receptors originated from a woman aged 18-29 years in good health and CMV-seropositive.

The chain employs TRBV28 and TRBJ2-2, with D possibly matching TRBD1 (5 bases). CDR1 and CDR2 (germline): MDHEN, SYDVKM. This CDR3 comprises 17 residues. V was clipped by 3 bases and J by 6 bases, with 20 bases between them. CDR3 DNA sequence: TGTGCCAGCAGTTTGATCTTCGAGGCAGGGCGAGCCGGGGAGCTGTTTTTT. Protein product: CASSLIFEAGRAGELFF.

The J gene is TRBJ2-5, the V gene TRBV9; 9 bases align to TRBD2. After removal of 0 bases from V and 4 bases from J, the junction contained 1 base not matched to a gene. CDR1 and CDR2 from the germline V gene are SGDLS and YYNGEE. The CDR3 runs to 14 residues. The CDR3 coding sequence is TGTGCCAGCAGCGTAGCAGCGGGAGGAGAGACCCAGTACTTC. It encodes CASSVAAGGETQYF.

This clone was recorded a few times. The rearrangement uses TRBV30 and TRBJ1-1; D is unclear. The CDR3 covers 13 residues. Germline CDR1 and CDR2: GTSNPN and SVGIG (reference sequence). Trimming took 3 bases from V and 0 from J, leaving 8 bases between them. CDR3 nucleotides: TGTGCCTGGAGAGTCGCAGTGAACACTGAAGCTTTCTTT. It encodes CAWRVAVNTEAFF.

V usage is TRBV25-1 and J usage is TRBJ1-5, with 9 bases fitting TRBD1. Per germline, CDR1 MGHDK and CDR2 SYGVNS. V was pared by 3 bases and J by 11 bases, with 11 bases of the junction left unmatched. CDR3 length: 15 residues. The CDR3 sequence: CASSDTGGLPETQHF. CDR3 coding DNA: TGTGCCAGCAGTGATACAGGGGGCCTTCCCGAGACCCAGCATTTT.

This clone was seen only a few times. The chain couples TRBV9 to TRBJ2-7, with D possibly matching TRBD2 (6 bases). This CDR3 region has 15 residues. V lost 3 bases, J lost 4 bases, and 17 bases lay in between. From germline, CDR1 is SGDLS and CDR2 YYNGEE. The CDR3 reads CASSADSGIFYEQYF. CDR3 nucleotides: TGTGCCAGCAGCGCAGATAGCGGAATTTTTTACGAGCAGTACTTC.

This chain connects TRBV4-1 to TRBJ1-2; D perhaps matches TRBD1 (6 bases). The germline V gene has CDR1 MGHRA and CDR2 YSYEKL. With 6 bases removed from V and 0 bases from J, the gap between germline ends came to 14 bases. The CDR3 is made up of 15 amino acids. The CDR3 coding sequence is TGCGCCAGCAGTCCTAGGACAGCGGCTAACTATGGCTACACCTTC. Its translation is CASSPRTAANYGYTF.

This clone showed up just a few times. V usage is TRBV5-1 and J usage is TRBJ2-1, with 9 nucleotides matching TRBD1. The germline CDR1 and CDR2 sequences are SGHRS and YFSETQ. The CDR3 is made up of 15 amino acids. The trim removed 4 bases at V and 8 bases at J, leaving 10 bases unmatched. The CDR3 is CASSVRDRVSDEQFF. CDR3 nucleotides: TGCGCCAGCAGCGTCCGGGACAGGGTCTCCGATGAGCAGTTCTTC.

This clone has more than one count but fewer than ten. The chain recombines TRBV2 with TRBJ2-5, with 7 bases aligning to TRBD1. The CDR3 spans 13 residues. V shed 4 bases, J shed 1 base, and the junction held 0 bases outside the gene matches. Germline V gene data show CDR1 as SNHLY and CDR2 as FYNNEI. CDR3 in DNA: TGTGCCAGCAGTGGGGACAGCCAAGAGACCCAGTACTTC. As protein: CASSGDSQETQYF. The whole variable domain, remainder taken from reference TRBV2 and TRBJ2-5, is EPEVTQTPSHQVTQMGQEVILRCVPISNHLYFYWYRQILGQKVEFLVSFYNNEISEKSEIFDDQFSVERPDGSNFTLKIRSTKLEDSAMYFCASSGDSQETQYFGPGTRLLVL.

V usage is TRBV7-2 and J usage is TRBJ1-1; D unclear. V was pared by 1 base and J by 5 bases, with 8 bases between. The CDR3 is 13 amino acids. Germline lookup yields CDR1 SGHTA and CDR2 FQGNSA. For the CDR3, the DNA is TGTGCCAGCAGCTTAGTTGACTGGACTGAAGCTTTCTTT. Its translation is CASSLVDWTEAFF.

This sequence joins TRBV2 and TRBJ1-5; D remains unclear. CDR3 length: 13 amino acids. CDR1 is SNHLY, CDR2 FYNNEI, per germline. The ends were cut back, 7 bases at V and 8 bases at J, with 15 bases in the middle. The CDR3, as DNA: TGTGCCAGCACTTGGGCAGCCTTAGAGCCCCAGCATTTT. Translation: CASTWAALEPQHF.

V gene TRBV11-3 combines with J gene TRBJ2-1; a weak D match, TRBD2 (5 bases). Deletions cut 6 bases from V and 0 bases from J, with 12 bases between. The CDR3 runs to 15 residues. Germline lookup yields CDR1 SGHNT and CDR2 YENEEA. CDR3 coding DNA: TGTGCCAGCAGTGACCCGGGGAGCTCCTACAATGAGCAGTTCTTC. It codes for CASSDPGSSYNEQFF.

This clone was counted a few times. The CDR3 sequence: CASGEASNQPQHF. CDR3 sequence (DNA): TGTGCCAGTGGAGAGGCCAGCAATCAGCCCCAGCATTTT. The chain employs TRBV19 and TRBJ1-5, with D uncertain. The CDR3 consists of 13 residues. The germline V and J ends were trimmed by 8 bases and 1 base, with 9 bases remaining between them. The germline V gene encodes CDR1 LNHDA and CDR2 SQIVND (reference sequence).

V gene TRBV6-5 combines with J gene TRBJ1-2; D not certain. V was cut by 6 bases and J by 13 bases, with 18 bases left in between. The CDR3 loop spans 12 amino acids. Germline values: CDR1 MNHEY, CDR2 SVGAGI. The CDR3 DNA is TGTGCCAGCAGCCCTGGGCCCGCGGGGTGCACCTTC. It yields the protein CASSPGPAGCTF.

The V gene is TRBV18, the J gene TRBJ2-7; TRBD1 matches 9 bases. This CDR3 comprises 15 residues. Germline V gene data show CDR1 as KGHSH and CDR2 as LQKENI. Unmatched junction bases numbered 5, after V lost 3 bases and J lost 2 bases. The CDR3 sequence is CASSPPGQGPYEQYF. CDR3 in DNA: TGTGCCAGCTCACCCCCGGGACAGGGCCCCTACGAGCAGTACTTC.

This clone was seen more than once but under ten times. The chain combines TRBV5-1 with TRBJ2-2; TRBD2 matches 7 bases. CDR3 length: 16 amino acids. The germline V gene encodes CDR1 SGHRS and CDR2 YFSETQ. V was pared by 0 bases and J by 4 bases, with 6 bases of the junction left unmatched. CDR3 sequence reads: CASSLGEGRGTGELFF. The CDR3 DNA follows: TGCGCCAGCAGCTTGGGGGAGGGCCGCGGCACCGGGGAGCTGTTTTTT. The complete variable domain, with remaining parts taken from reference TRBV5-1 and TRBJ2-2, reads KAGVTQTPRYLIKTRGQQVTLSCSPISGHRSVSWYQQTPGQGLQFLFEYFSETQRNKGNFPGRFSGRQFSNSRSEMNVSTLELGDSALYLCASSLGEGRGTGELFFGEGSRLTVL.

The V gene is TRBV5-3, the J gene TRBJ1-1; 10 nucleotides line up with TRBD1. TRBV5-3 counts as an open reading frame of uncertain function. Unmatched junction bases numbered 12, after V lost 8 bases and J lost 5 bases. The CDR3 has 15 residues. The chain's CDR3 is CASRPRDRGRTEAFF. The CDR3 nucleotides read TGTGCCAGCCGTCCCCGGGACAGGGGAAGGACTGAAGCTTTCTTT.

CDR3 coding DNA: TGCGCCAGCAGCTTGGCCAGTGGTGGCAACACCGGGGAGCTGTTTTTT. Its translation is CASSLASGGNTGELFF. The V and J genes are TRBV5-1 and TRBJ2-2; no reliable D call. Germline loops: CDR1 SGHRS, CDR2 YFSETQ. The CDR3 is made up of 16 amino acids. Trimming cost V 0 bases and J 2 bases, with 11 bases left between them.

This clone has just a few counts. This rearrangement joins TRBV18 to TRBJ1-2; TRBD1 agrees at 8 bases. The CDR3 is 16 amino acids. V lost 4 bases to trimming and J lost 7 bases; unmatched junction nucleotides: 14. Germline-derived CDR1 and CDR2 are KGHSH and LQKENI. The CDR3 loop reads CASSLGTGGGKGGYTF. For the CDR3, the DNA is TGTGCCAGCTCACTCGGGACAGGAGGAGGCAAGGGTGGCTACACCTTC.

This clone was found a few times. V usage is TRBV19 and J usage is TRBJ1-5; 7 bases line up with TRBD1. J was trimmed by 9 bases and V by 6 bases; bases with no gene match: 11. The length of the CDR3 is 14 residues. Germline V gene lookup returns CDR1 LNHDA and CDR2 SQIVND (reference sequence). The CDR3 region has the DNA TGTGCCAGTAGGGACGGGCAGGGGGGCTCGCCCCAGCATTTT. It codes for CASRDGQGGSPQHF.

The genes are TRBV5-1 and TRBJ1-2; the D is unclear. Looked up from germline, CDR1 is SGHRS and CDR2 is YFSETQ. V was pared by 4 bases and J by 6 bases, with 13 bases between. The length of the CDR3 is 13 residues. The CDR3 bases are TGCGCCAGCAGCGCCGACACCTCGGATGGCTACACCTTC. Translation: CASSADTSDGYTF.

This clone occurred a few times. The gene calls are TRBV4-1 and TRBJ2-1; D is unclear. Trimming took 0 bases from V and 9 from J, leaving 9 bases between them. Germline CDR1 is MGHRA and CDR2 is YSYEKL. CDR3 length: 13 residues. The CDR3: CASSQDSSIEQFF. The CDR3 bases are TGCGCCAGCAGCCAAGATTCCAGTATTGAGCAGTTCTTC.

This chain connects TRBV5-4 to TRBJ1-2; a weak D match, TRBD1 (5 bases). The CDR3 length is 12 residues. V gave up 6 bases and J gave up 2 bases, with 8 bases separating them. The V gene's germline CDR1 is SGHNT and CDR2 YYREEE (reference sequence). CDR3 in amino acids: CASTEGNYGYTF. The CDR3 DNA is TGTGCCAGCACGGAGGGGAACTATGGCTACACCTTC. Variable domain in full (rest from reference TRBV5-4 and TRBJ1-2): ETGVTQSPTHLIKTRGQQVTLRCSSQSGHNTVSWYQQALGQGPQFIFQYYREEENGRGNFPPRFSGLQFPNYSSELNVNALELDDSALYLCASTEGNYGYTFGSGTRLTVV.

This clone was counted only a few times. The chain links TRBV28 to TRBJ1-2; 9 nucleotides match TRBD1. The CDR3 length is 15 residues. The germline CDR1 and CDR2 sequences are MDHEN and SYDVKM. The trim removed 5 bases at V and 6 bases at J, leaving 10 bases unmatched. Here the CDR3 DNA reads TGTGCCAGCAGTCCCGCCTGGGACAGGGTGGATGGCTACACCTTC. This sequence encodes CASSPAWDRVDGYTF.

The genes are TRBV9 and TRBJ2-2, with 7 bases lining up with TRBD2. The ends lost 5 bases at V and 4 bases at J; junction bases unmatched: 5. CDR1 is SGDLS, CDR2 YYNGEE, per germline. The CDR3 runs to 14 residues. CDR3 sequence: CASRREQSTGELFF. The DNA for the CDR3 is TGTGCCAGCAGGCGGGAGCAATCCACCGGGGAGCTGTTTTTT.

Only a few counts were recorded for this clone. The chain links TRBV7-9 to TRBJ1-1, with a tentative D call TRBD1 (5 bases). Trimming took off 4 bases at V and 3 bases at J, with 9 bases between the two ends. The CDR3 covers 13 residues. Germline CDR1 reads SEHNR; CDR2 reads FQNEAQ (reference sequence). The DNA of the CDR3 is TGTGCCAGCAGCTCGGGGGGGGACACTGAAGCTTTCTTT. Translating it yields CASSSGGDTEAFF.